The present entry profiles one T cell receptor (beta chain) with its context. This CDR3 comprises 10 residues. The germline V gene has CDR1 SQVTM and CDR2 ANQGSEA. Trimming took off 6 bases at V and 2 bases at J, with 4 bases between the two ends. These data are taken from a study of T cell responses to AZD1222 COVID-19 vaccine. Study context: It was second doses at about 4 or about 12 weeks that were pooled.

Profiling relied on immunoSEQ multiplex PCR, and the TCRdb table lists in-frame clones only, not all of them. Seen here are just under 85,000 clones, around 86% observed once, and the top ten hold roughly 9.4%. The gene calls are TRBV29-1 and TRBJ1-1; D gene ambiguous. The specimen was peripheral blood, collected on day 0 of AZD1222 vaccination. This receptor was identified in an adult in good health. In DNA form, the CDR3 reads TGCAGCGTAGCCAACACTGAAGCTTTCTTT. Encoded protein: CSVANTEAFF.